What follows is one TCR beta chain and its context. Measured with immunoSEQ multiplex PCR; TCRdb has only the in-frame clones, and not every one. The table includes just over 2,000,000 clones, over 85% detected once. These data are taken from a study of shared clonotypes between healthy human individuals. Germline lookup yields CDR1 SGHRS and CDR2 YFSETQ. V dropped 0 bases and J dropped 4; count of bases not matched to a gene: 3. CDR3 size: 15 residues. It was CD45RO-negative cells, positively selected for CCR7, that made up naive CD8 cells, with terminally differentiated effector memory CD45RA+ cells excluded.

Material: naive CD8+ T cells sorted from blood. The chain carries TRBV5-1 and TRBJ1-2, with 10 bases that match TRBD1. The sequence derives from a man between 18 and 29 years old in good health. This chain's CDR3 is CASSLEGTGAYGYTF. The CDR3 DNA follows: TGCGCCAGCAGCTTGGAAGGGACAGGGGCCTATGGCTACACCTTC.